This TCR beta chain is drawn from a study of blood T cell repertoires in COVID-19. As for the study in general: Sites across the United States, Italy and Spain contributed samples from acute and convalescent COVID-19. PBMCs, B-cell-depleted T cells, or T cells provided the cDNA or gDNA that made up the material.

Participant reports of clinical history set cohort assignment. Original methodology: For nucleated cells, counts were estimated from reference gene primer amplification. Sequencing was performed with immunoSEQ multiplex PCR; in TCRdb, only in-frame clones are kept and a portion is missing. The V and J calls and the clone size are those of that table, but D and trimming were determined from the DNA. This sample has some 460,000 clones, with around 90% found just once. J gave up 7 bases and V 2 bases, and 9 bases lay outside the gene matches. The CDR3 contains 15 residues. The germline V gene encodes CDR1 SGHVS and CDR2 FNYEAQ.

The chain has TRBV7-6 and TRBJ2-3, with 7 positions matching TRBD1. This clonotype was obtained from a woman aged 18 to 35 with acute COVID-19. Sequenced sample: PBMCs or T cells enriched from blood (not recorded which). CDR3 coding DNA: TGTGCCAGCAGCTTACTGAGACAGGGCTTTAATACGCAGTATTTT. This gives the protein CASSLLRQGFNTQYF.